This T cell receptor (beta chain) was recovered during a study of shared clonotypes between healthy human individuals. The study's findings and limits: Naive CD4 clonotype sharing across four donors was around 5%.

This clone has more than one count but fewer than ten. Its cognate antigen is unknown. CDR1 SGHVS and CDR2 FNYEAQ come from the germline V gene. CDR3 length: 17 amino acids. V gave up 4 bases and J gave up 1 base, with 19 bases separating them. In the original analysis: Filtering differed, since immunoSEQ gave only junction sequences and no quality scores. Profiled with immunoSEQ multiplex PCR; TCRdb holds only in-frame clones, not every one. D and trimming were read from the DNA, whereas the V and J calls and clone size are those reported in that table. The table lists approximately 2,000,000 clones, around 95% of them singletons. Naive CD8 cells comprised CD45RO-negative, CCR7-positively selected cells, excluding terminally differentiated effector memory CD45RA+ cells.

The rearrangement joins TRBV7-6 to TRBJ1-1, with D unresolved. Input material: naive CD8+ T cells from PBMCs. This sequence was found in a man between 18 and 29 years old in good health. Some clones in this sample may be carry-over from other donors' samples. The CDR3 here is CASSSLRDRYSNTEAFF. The CDR3 DNA sequence: TGTGCCAGCAGCTCCCTCCGCGACCGATACTCGAACACTGAAGCTTTCTTT.